This TCR beta chain was captured in a study of OX40 agonist ivuxolimab in advanced cancers. Study-level information: The dose of intravenous ivuxolimab that patients received every 2 weeks ranged from 0.01 to 10 mg/kg.

V was pared by 4 bases and J by 4 bases, with 18 bases between. CDR1 and CDR2 (germline): LGHNA, YSLEER. CDR3 length: 16 residues. This table comes from immunoSEQ multiplex PCR, and its TCRdb copy is limited to in-frame clones, with some not included. The table includes approximately 90,000 clones, roughly nine tenths detected once. With regard to this clone: Antigen: not known.

Overall study results and limits: Expanded clones were, on average, more numerous in CD8+ T cells than in CD4+. Within 6 weeks, CD4+ and CD8+ blood T cells expanded clonally at 0.1 to 3.0 mg/kg.

Material: CD4+ or CD8+ T cells sorted from blood, obtained in a trial of the OX40 agonist ivuxolimab. The rearrangement links TRBV4-3 to TRBJ2-3; D gene ambiguous. This clonotype originated in an adult with an advanced solid tumor such as melanoma, head and neck, liver or kidney cancer. CDR3 DNA sequence: TGCGCCAGCAGCCCCTGGGGTCTGGGTTTGCCAGATACGCAGTATTTT. The encoded protein is CASSPWGLGLPDTQYF.